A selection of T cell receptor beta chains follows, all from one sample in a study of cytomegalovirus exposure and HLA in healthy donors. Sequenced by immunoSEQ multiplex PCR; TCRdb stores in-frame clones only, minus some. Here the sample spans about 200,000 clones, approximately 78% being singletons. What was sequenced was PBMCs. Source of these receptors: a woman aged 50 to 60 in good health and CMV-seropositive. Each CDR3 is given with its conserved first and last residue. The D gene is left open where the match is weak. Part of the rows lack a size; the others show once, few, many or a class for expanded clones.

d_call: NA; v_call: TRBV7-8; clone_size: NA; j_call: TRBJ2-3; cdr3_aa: CASSLGQGTDTQYF; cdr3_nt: TGTGCCAGCAGCTTAGGGCAGGGGACCGATACGCAGTATTTT
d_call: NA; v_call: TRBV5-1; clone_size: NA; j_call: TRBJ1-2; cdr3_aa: CASSPDGIYGYTF; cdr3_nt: TGCGCCAGCAGCCCCGACGGGATCTATGGCTACACCTTC
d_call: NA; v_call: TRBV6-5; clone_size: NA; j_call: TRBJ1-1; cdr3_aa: CASRLTANTEAFF; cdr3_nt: TGTGCCAGCAGGCTGACAGCTAACACTGAAGCTTTCTTT
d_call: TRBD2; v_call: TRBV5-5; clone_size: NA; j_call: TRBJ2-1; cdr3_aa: CASSGLTSGRASEQFF; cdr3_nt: TGTGCCAGCAGCGGCCTGACTAGCGGGAGGGCCAGTGAGCAGTTCTTC
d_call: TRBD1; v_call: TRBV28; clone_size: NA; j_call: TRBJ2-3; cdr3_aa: CASMSGQLTDTQYF; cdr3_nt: TGTGCCAGCATGTCGGGACAGCTCACAGATACGCAGTATTTT
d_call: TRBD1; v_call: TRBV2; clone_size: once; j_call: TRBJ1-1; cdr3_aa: CASSSGQGSHTFF; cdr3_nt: TGTGCCAGCAGCTCGGGACAGGGATCTCATACCTTCTTT
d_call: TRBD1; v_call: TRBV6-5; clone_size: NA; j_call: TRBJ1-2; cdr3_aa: CASSDRVRGYTF; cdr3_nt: TGTGCCAGCAGCGACAGGGTACGAGGCTACACCTTC
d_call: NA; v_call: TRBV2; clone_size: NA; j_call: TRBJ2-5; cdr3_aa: CASTGTSKETQYF; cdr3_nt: TGTGCCAGCACCGGTACTAGTAAAGAGACCCAGTACTTC
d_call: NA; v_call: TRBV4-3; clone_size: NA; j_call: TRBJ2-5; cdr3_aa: CASSQVSLRDVRETQYF; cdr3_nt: TGCGCCAGCAGCCAAGTCTCCCTCAGGGATGTAAGAGAGACCCAGTACTTC
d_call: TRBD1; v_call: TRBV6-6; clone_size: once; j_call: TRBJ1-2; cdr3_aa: CASISGTGRFNGYTF; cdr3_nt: TGTGCCAGCATCAGCGGGACAGGGCGATTCAATGGCTACACCTTC
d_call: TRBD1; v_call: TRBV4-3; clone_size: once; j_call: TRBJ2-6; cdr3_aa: CASSHSLAWGTGIISGANVLTF; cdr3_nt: TGCGCCAGCAGCCACTCACTCGCCTGGGGGACAGGTATTATCTCTGGGGCCAACGTCCTGACTTTC
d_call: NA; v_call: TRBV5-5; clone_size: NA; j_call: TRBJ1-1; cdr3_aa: CASSLQNTEAFF; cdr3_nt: TGTGCCAGCAGCTTGCAGAACACTGAAGCTTTCTTT
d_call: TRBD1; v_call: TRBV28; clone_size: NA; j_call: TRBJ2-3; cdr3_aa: CASTRPGQESTDTQYF; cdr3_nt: TGTGCCAGCACCCGACCGGGACAGGAAAGCACAGATACGCAGTATTTT
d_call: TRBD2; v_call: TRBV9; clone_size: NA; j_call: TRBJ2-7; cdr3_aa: CASSVSGGDHEQYF; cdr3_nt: TGTGCCAGCAGCGTGAGCGGGGGGGACCACGAGCAGTACTTC
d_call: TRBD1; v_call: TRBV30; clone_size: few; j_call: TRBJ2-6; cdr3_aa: CAWSAHRGLGSGANVLTF; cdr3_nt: TGTGCCTGGAGTGCTCACAGGGGCCTGGGTTCTGGGGCCAACGTCCTGACTTTC
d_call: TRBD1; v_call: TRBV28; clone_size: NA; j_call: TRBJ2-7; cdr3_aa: CASTLGGTGPREQYF; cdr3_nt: TGTGCCAGCACTCTCGGTGGGACAGGGCCCAGGGAGCAGTACTTC
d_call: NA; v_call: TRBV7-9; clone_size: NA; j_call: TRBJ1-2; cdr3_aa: CASRQLRFPNYGYTF; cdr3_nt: TGTGCCAGCAGGCAACTAAGGTTCCCGAACTATGGCTACACCTTC
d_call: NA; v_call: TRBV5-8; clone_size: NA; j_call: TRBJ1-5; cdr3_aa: CASSSGFRSNQPQHF; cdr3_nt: TGTGCCAGCAGCTCAGGGTTTCGGAGCAATCAGCCCCAGCATTTT
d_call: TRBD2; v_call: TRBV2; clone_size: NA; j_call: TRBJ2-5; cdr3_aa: CASSEKGGREETQYF; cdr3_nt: TGTGCCAGCAGTGAAAAGGGCGGGAGGGAAGAGACCCAGTACTTC
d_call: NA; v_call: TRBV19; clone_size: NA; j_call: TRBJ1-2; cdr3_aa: CASSGALGGRDYGYTF; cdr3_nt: TGTGCCAGTAGCGGCGCCCTCGGGGGACGGGACTATGGCTACACCTTC
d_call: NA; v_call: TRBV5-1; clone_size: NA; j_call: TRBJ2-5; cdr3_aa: CASSSTAGTPAETQYF; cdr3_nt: TGCGCCAGCAGCTCCACTGCCGGGACACCTGCCGAGACCCAGTACTTC
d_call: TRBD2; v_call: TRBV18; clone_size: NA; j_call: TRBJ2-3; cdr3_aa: CASSPTPGGDTQYF; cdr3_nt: TGTGCCAGCTCACCAACTCCGGGGGGGGATACGCAGTATTTT
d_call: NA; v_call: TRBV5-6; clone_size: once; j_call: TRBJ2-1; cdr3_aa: CASSLVGGSYNEQFF; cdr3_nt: TGTGCCAGCAGCTTGGTGGGGGGTTCCTACAATGAGCAGTTCTTC
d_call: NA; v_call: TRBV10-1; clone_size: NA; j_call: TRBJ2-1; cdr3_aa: CASLRTVSYNEQFF; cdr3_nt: TGCGCCAGCCTCCGGACAGTGTCCTACAATGAGCAGTTCTTC
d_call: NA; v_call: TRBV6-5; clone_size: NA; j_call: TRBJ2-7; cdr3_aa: CASSYSIARIYEQYF; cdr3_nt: TGTGCCAGCAGTTACTCGATTGCCAGGATTTACGAGCAGTACTTC
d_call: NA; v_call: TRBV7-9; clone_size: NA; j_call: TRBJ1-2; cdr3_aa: CASSLDPEGYGYTF; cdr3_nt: TGTGCCAGCAGCTTAGATCCGGAGGGCTATGGCTACACCTTC
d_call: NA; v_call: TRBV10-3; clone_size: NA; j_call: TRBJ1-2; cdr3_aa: CAISDPMFRYGYTF; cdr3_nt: TGTGCCATCAGTGATCCCATGTTCCGGTATGGCTACACCTTC
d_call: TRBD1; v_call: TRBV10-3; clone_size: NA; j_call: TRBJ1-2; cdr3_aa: CAISDQRDRGGYGYTF; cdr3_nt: TGTGCCATCAGTGACCAAAGGGACAGGGGTGGGTATGGCTACACCTTC
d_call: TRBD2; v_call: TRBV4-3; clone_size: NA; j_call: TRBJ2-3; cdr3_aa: CASSQEVHAGGADTQYF; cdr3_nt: TGCGCCAGCAGCCAAGAAGTTCACGCGGGGGGGGCAGATACGCAGTATTTT
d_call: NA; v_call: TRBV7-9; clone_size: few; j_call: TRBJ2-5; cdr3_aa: CASSPGAPGGETQYF; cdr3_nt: TGTGCCAGCAGCCCCGGGGCCCCCGGGGGAGAGACCCAGTACTTC